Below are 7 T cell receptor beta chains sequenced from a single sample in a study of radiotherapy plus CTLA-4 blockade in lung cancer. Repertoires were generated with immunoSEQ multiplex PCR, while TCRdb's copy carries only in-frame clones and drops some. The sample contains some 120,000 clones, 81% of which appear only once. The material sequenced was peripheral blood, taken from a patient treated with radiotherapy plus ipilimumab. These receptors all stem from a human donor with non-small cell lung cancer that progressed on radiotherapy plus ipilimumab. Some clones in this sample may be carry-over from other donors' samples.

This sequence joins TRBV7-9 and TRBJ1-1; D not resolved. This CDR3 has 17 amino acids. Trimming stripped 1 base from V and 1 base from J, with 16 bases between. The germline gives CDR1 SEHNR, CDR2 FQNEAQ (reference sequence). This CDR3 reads CASSLGPRLHTNTEAFF. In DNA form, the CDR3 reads TGTGCCAGCAGCTTAGGCCCGCGACTACATACGAACACTGAAGCTTTCTTT.

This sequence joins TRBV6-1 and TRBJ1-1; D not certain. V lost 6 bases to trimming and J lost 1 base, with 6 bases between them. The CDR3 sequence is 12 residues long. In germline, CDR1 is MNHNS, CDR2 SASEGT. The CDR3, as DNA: TGTGCCAGCAGAAGCCGGAACACTGAAGCTTTCTTT. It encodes CASRSRNTEAFF.

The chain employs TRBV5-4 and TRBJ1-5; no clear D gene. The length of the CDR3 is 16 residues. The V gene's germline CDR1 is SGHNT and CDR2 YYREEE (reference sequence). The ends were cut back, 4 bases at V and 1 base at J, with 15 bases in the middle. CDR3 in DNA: TGTGCCAGCAGCACGCAGTTTTCCAGAAGCAATCAGCCCCAGCATTTT. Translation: CASSTQFSRSNQPQHF.

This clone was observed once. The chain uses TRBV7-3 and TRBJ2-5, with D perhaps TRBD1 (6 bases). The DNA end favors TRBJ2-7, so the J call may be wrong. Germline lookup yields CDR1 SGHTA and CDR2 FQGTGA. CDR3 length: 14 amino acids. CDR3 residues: CASSAGTPSYEQYF. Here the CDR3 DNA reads TGTGCCAGCAGCGCCGGGACACCGTCCTACGAGCAGTACTTC.

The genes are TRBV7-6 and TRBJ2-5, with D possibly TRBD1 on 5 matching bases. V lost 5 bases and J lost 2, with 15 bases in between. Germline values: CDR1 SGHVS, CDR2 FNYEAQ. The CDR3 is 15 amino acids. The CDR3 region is CASSPMLGRQETQYF. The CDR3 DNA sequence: TGTGCCAGCAGCCCAATGTTGGGGCGGCAAGAGACCCAGTACTTC.

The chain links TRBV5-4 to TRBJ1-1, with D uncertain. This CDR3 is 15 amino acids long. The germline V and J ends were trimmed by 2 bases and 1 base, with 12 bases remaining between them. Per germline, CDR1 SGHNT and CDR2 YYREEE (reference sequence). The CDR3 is CASSLYLGPNTEAFF. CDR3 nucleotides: TGTGCCAGCAGCTTATACCTCGGCCCGAACACTGAAGCTTTCTTT.

This CDR3 reads CASRGASTDTQYF. CDR3 sequence (DNA): TGTGCCAGCCGCGGGGCTAGCACAGATACGCAGTATTTT. This rearrangement joins TRBV6-5 to TRBJ2-3; possible D gene TRBD2, 6 bases. Trimming removed 8 bases from V and 0 bases from J, with 9 bases in between. CDR3 length equals 13 residues. Germline CDR1 is MNHEY and CDR2 is SVGAGI.